These T cell receptor beta chains were read from a single sample in a study of Graves' ophthalmopathy and Graves' hyperthyroidism. TCRdb analysed the multiplex PCR reads with MiXCR anew, one entry per CDR3 protein. Of roughly 160,000 distinct CDR3 sequences listed, over 35% are singletons. Sequenced sample: peripheral blood. These receptors originate from a woman aged 40-49 years with Graves' ophthalmopathy. Each CDR3 is given with its conserved first and last residue.

cdr3_length: 12; v_call: TRBV5-1; cdr3_aa: CASSTSSYEQYF
cdr3_length: 13; v_call: TRBV6-5; cdr3_aa: CASSFRQGFGYTF
cdr3_length: 12; v_call: TRBV20-1; cdr3_aa: CSALDRNTEAFF
cdr3_length: 17; v_call: TRBV5-1; cdr3_aa: CASSFHVWDPRRTEAFF
cdr3_length: 13; v_call: TRBV20-1; cdr3_aa: CSARGGGSYEQYF
cdr3_length: 13; v_call: TRBV6-5; cdr3_aa: CASSYVPRTEAFF
cdr3_length: 14; v_call: TRBV6-1; cdr3_aa: CASTRQGSGNTIYF
cdr3_length: 13; v_call: TRBV6-2/TRBV6-3; cdr3_aa: CASSPAETGELFF
cdr3_length: 15; v_call: TRBV20-1; cdr3_aa: CSAIGGQGANQPQHF
cdr3_length: 16; v_call: TRBV11-2; cdr3_aa: CASSLEGLAGMETQYF
cdr3_length: 19; v_call: TRBV20-1; cdr3_aa: CSARAGDIGRLRYNSPLHF
cdr3_length: 14; v_call: TRBV12-3/TRBV12-4; cdr3_aa: CASTSYHKGTEAFF
cdr3_length: 13; v_call: TRBV5-6; cdr3_aa: CASSSDPLPEQYF
cdr3_length: 16; v_call: TRBV6-2/TRBV6-3; cdr3_aa: CASIRPGTGVGETQYF
cdr3_length: 14; v_call: TRBV15; cdr3_aa: CATSRDPGSYEQYF
cdr3_length: 15; v_call: TRBV6-5; cdr3_aa: CASSRTGSRNTEAFF
cdr3_length: 13; v_call: TRBV7-9; cdr3_aa: CASSLGRQGEAFF
cdr3_length: 14; v_call: TRBV7-9; cdr3_aa: CASSLGRHNSPLHF
cdr3_length: 12; v_call: TRBV24-1; cdr3_aa: CATSDFQGAPFF
cdr3_length: 14; v_call: TRBV6-5; cdr3_aa: CASSYLAGGDGYTF
cdr3_length: 17; v_call: TRBV27; cdr3_aa: CASRGASGSPNTGELFF
cdr3_length: 16; v_call: TRBV28; cdr3_aa: CASSKQGAVSNQPQHF
cdr3_length: 18; v_call: TRBV6-5; cdr3_aa: CASTFSTSGELRGGELFF
cdr3_length: 15; v_call: TRBV7-9; cdr3_aa: CASSYMPGTGYEQYF
cdr3_length: 15; v_call: TRBV7-2; cdr3_aa: CASSWTSGKGYEQYF
cdr3_length: 13; v_call: TRBV6-1; cdr3_aa: CASSGRQYTEAFF
cdr3_length: 11; v_call: TRBV2; cdr3_aa: CASKLAYEQYF
cdr3_length: 12; v_call: TRBV3-1; cdr3_aa: CASSHGEETQYF
cdr3_length: 12; v_call: TRBV2; cdr3_aa: CASSLSPQPQHF
cdr3_length: 16; v_call: TRBV6-2/TRBV6-3; cdr3_aa: CASSNQGAAGANVLTF
cdr3_length: 14; v_call: TRBV7-9; cdr3_aa: CASSHDRGTGELFF